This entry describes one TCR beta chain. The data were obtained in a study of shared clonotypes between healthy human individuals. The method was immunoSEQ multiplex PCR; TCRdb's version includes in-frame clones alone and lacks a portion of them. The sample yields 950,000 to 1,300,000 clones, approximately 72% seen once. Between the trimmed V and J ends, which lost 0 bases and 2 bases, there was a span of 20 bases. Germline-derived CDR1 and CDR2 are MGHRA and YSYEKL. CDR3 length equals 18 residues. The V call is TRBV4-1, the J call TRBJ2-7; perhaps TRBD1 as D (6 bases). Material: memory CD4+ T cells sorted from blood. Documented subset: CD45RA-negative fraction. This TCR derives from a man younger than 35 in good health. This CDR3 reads CASSQDPPRTVNPYEQYF. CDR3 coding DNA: TGCGCCAGCAGCCAAGATCCCCCCAGGACAGTCAATCCCTACGAGCAGTACTTC.